One sample yielded the 8 T cell receptor beta chains listed below, sequenced in a study of T-cell memory formation after mild COVID-19. From the 5' RACE reads, TCRdb called clonotypes with MiXCR, one entry per CDR3 protein. This sample has roughly 510,000 distinct CDR3 sequences, with around a sixth found just once. Sequencing was carried out using PBMCs or a T cell subset sorted from them (not recorded which). All receptors derive from an adult woman who had mild COVID-19 (a few samples of this study predate the infection). Cell type and time point are not known.

This clonotype was counted only a few times. The chain uses TRBV20-1 and TRBJ2-3, with D perhaps TRBD1 or TRBD2 (5 bases each). Germline V gives CDR1 DFQATT, CDR2 SNEGSKA (reference sequence). The CDR3 loop spans 18 amino acids. V was pared by 0 bases and J by 0 bases, with 19 bases between. Here the CDR3 DNA reads TGCAGTGCTAGAGATCCCAACTACGGGACGGGTAGCACAGATACGCAGTATTTT. Protein sequence: CSARDPNYGTGSTDTQYF.

The CDR3 here is CASRKARGPTDTQYF. The CDR3 DNA reads TGTGCCAGCAGGAAAGCGAGGGGCCCCACAGATACGCAGTATTTT. The gene calls are TRBV12-3 or TRBV12-4 and TRBJ2-3; D might be TRBD1 or TRBD2, each matching 5 bases. V dropped 6 bases and J dropped 2 bases, with 15 bases sitting between them. The CDR3 runs to 15 residues.

This clonotype came up a few times. The gene calls are TRBV10-3 and TRBJ2-1, with D hard to call. Germline CDR1 reads ENHRY; CDR2 reads SYGVKD. The CDR3 contains 13 residues. V lost 2 bases to trimming and J lost 1 base, with 3 bases between them. CDR3 coding DNA: TGTGCCATCAGTGAGAGATCCTACAATGAGCAGTTCTTC. This gives the protein CAISERSYNEQFF.

This clonotype came up many times. In DNA, the CDR3 is TGCAGTGCTAGAGATCTAGCTAGCGGGAAGGTTGGAGATACGCAGTATTTT. It yields the protein CSARDLASGKVGDTQYF. The rearrangement uses TRBV20-1 and TRBJ2-3; the match to TRBD2 covers 9 bases. The V segment lost 0 bases and the J segment 5 bases; nucleotides outside the gene matches: 12. This CDR3 is built from 17 residues. Germline CDR1 is DFQATT and CDR2 is SNEGSKA (reference sequence).

The chain's CDR3 is CASSYETRRWSSGANVLTF. The CDR3 DNA reads TGCGCCAGCAGCTATGAAACCCGCAGGTGGAGCTCTGGGGCCAACGTCCTGACTTTC. The rearrangement joins TRBV5-1 to TRBJ2-6; D gene unclear. Germline V CDR1 and CDR2: SGHRS, YFSETQ. V lost 3 bases, J lost 0 bases, and 19 bases lay in between. The CDR3 totals 19 residues.

The sample holds a few counts of this clonotype. The CDR3 protein is CASSEGLAGDNEQFF. CDR3 coding DNA: TGTGCCAGCAGCGAGGGACTAGCGGGAGACAATGAGCAGTTCTTC. V is TRBV21-1 and J is TRBJ2-1; the D call of TRBD2 is as the table states it, not checked on the DNA. TRBV21-1 is noted as a pseudogene. The CDR3 is made up of 15 amino acids.

This clonotype has at least ten counts. This rearrangement joins TRBV6-5 to TRBJ2-7, with TRBD1 identical over 9 bases. The germline V gene has CDR1 MNHEY and CDR2 SVGAGI. The CDR3 spans 15 residues. After removal of 7 bases from V and 11 bases from J, the junction contained 18 bases not matched to a gene. CDR3 in DNA: TGTGCCAGCAACGGGCAAACCGGGACAGGGAGAGGAGAGTACTTC. Its protein product is CASNGQTGTGRGEYF.

This rearrangement joins TRBV4-1 to TRBJ2-2, with a weak D call TRBD2 (6 bases). Germline CDR1 is MGHRA and CDR2 is YSYEKL. CDR3 length: 20 residues. V lost 3 bases and J lost 6, with 29 bases in between. The CDR3 DNA follows: TGCGCCAGCAGCCAGTTCCGACTAGACAAAACCCAGCGCCCTTCCGGGGAGCTGTTTTTT. Its translation is CASSQFRLDKTQRPSGELFF.